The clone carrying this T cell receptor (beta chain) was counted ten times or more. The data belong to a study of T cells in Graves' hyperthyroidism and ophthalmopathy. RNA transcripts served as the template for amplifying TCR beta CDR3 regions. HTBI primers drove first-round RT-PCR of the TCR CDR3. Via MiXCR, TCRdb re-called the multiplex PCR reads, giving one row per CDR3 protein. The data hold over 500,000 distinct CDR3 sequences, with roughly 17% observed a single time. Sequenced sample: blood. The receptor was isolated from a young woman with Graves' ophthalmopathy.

The CDR3 DNA sequence: TGTGCCAGCAGGGAGACAGGGGAAGGGAATTCACCCCTCCACTTT. Its translation: CASRETGEGNSPLHF. The chain has TRBV2 and TRBJ1-6; 8 nucleotides align to TRBD1. Trimming took 6 bases from V and 7 from J; bases not matched to a gene: 8. The CDR3 sequence is 15 residues long. Germline lookup yields CDR1 SNHLY and CDR2 FYNNEI.